The 14 T cell receptor beta chains below all came from one sample that was sequenced in a study of technical replicates of blood from a few donors. This table comes from immunoSEQ multiplex PCR, and its TCRdb copy is limited to in-frame clones, with some not included. Of about 80,000 clones in the sample, roughly 90% were seen once. Sequenced sample: T cells isolated from PBMCs. These receptors were taken from a human donor in good health.

The J gene is TRBJ2-3, the V gene TRBV28; unclear D gene. This CDR3 region has 13 residues. Trimming pared 2 bases from V and 2 bases from J, leaving 5 bases between. Germline V lookup: CDR1 MDHEN, CDR2 SYDVKM. Here the CDR3 reads CASSLVATDTQYF. As DNA, the CDR3 is TGTGCCAGCAGTTTAGTGGCCACAGATACGCAGTATTTT.

The V and J genes are TRBV30 and TRBJ2-7; TRBD2 matches 10 bases. The germline CDR1 and CDR2 sequences are GTSNPN and SVGIG (reference sequence). The length of the CDR3 is 15 residues. V was clipped by 5 bases and J by 4 bases; unmatched bases: 11. CDR3 sequence: CAWDPGLAFSYEQYF. In nucleotides, the CDR3 is TGTGCCTGGGATCCGGGACTAGCGTTTTCTTACGAGCAGTACTTC.

V and J are TRBV4-1 and TRBJ2-7; 9 bases are shared with TRBD2. After removal of 2 bases from V and 3 bases from J, the junction contained 14 bases not matched to a gene. CDR3 length: 18 residues. The germline V gene has CDR1 MGHRA and CDR2 YSYEKL. The CDR3 coding sequence is TGCGCCAGCAGCCAACCTTCGACGGGTCTAGCGGGGAACTACGAGCAGTACTTC. Translation: CASSQPSTGLAGNYEQYF.

CDR3 residues: CSASREDTQYF. The DNA of the CDR3 is TGCAGTGCTAGTCGCGAAGATACGCAGTATTTT. The rearrangement links TRBV20-1 to TRBJ2-3, with D uncertain. Trimming stripped 3 bases from V and 5 bases from J, with 6 bases between. Germline lookup yields CDR1 DFQATT and CDR2 SNEGSKA (reference sequence). This CDR3 spans 11 amino acids.

The rearrangement uses TRBV2 and TRBJ1-5; D unresolved. The germline V gene encodes CDR1 SNHLY and CDR2 FYNNEI. V lost 5 bases and J 7 bases, leaving 15 bases between the germline ends. This CDR3 region has 14 residues. The CDR3 sequence: CASSYQLEVQPQHF. Here the CDR3 DNA reads TGTGCCAGCAGTTACCAACTCGAGGTGCAGCCCCAGCATTTT. The full variable domain, rest sourced from reference TRBV2 and TRBJ1-5, is EPEVTQTPSHQVTQMGQEVILRCVPISNHLYFYWYRQILGQKVEFLVSFYNNEISEKSEIFDDQFSVERPDGSNFTLKIRSTKLEDSAMYFCASSYQLEVQPQHFGDGTRLSIL.

V and J are TRBV11-2 and TRBJ1-1, with 7 bases lining up with TRBD1. Germline CDR1 is SGHAT and CDR2 is FQNNGV. The CDR3 runs to 15 residues. With V trimmed by 5 bases and J by 4 bases, 10 bases remained unmatched. For the CDR3, the DNA is TGTGCCAGCAGCCCCGTGAGGGGGCTGGGCACTGAAGCTTTCTTT. Residues: CASSPVRGLGTEAFF.

This clone was observed a single time. The chain joins TRBV6-6 to TRBJ2-7; D is unresolved. V was trimmed by 0 bases and J by 5 bases, leaving 5 bases between them. The CDR3 covers 12 residues. Germline CDR1 reads MNHNY; CDR2 reads SVGAGI (reference sequence). This CDR3 is CASSYSPDEQYF. Written as DNA, the CDR3 is TGTGCCAGCAGTTACTCGCCAGACGAGCAGTACTTC.

CDR3 DNA sequence: TGTGCCAGCAGCTTAATTATCTTTGGACAGGGGTCGGACGAAAAACTGTTTTTT. Translating gives CASSLIIFGQGSDEKLFF. The rearrangement links TRBV11-2 to TRBJ1-4; TRBD1 matches 9 bases. CDR1 is SGHAT, CDR2 FQNNGV, per germline. V lost 2 bases and J lost 8; bases outside the gene matches: 15. The CDR3 totals 18 residues.

The rearrangement uses TRBV29-1 and TRBJ2-1; 7 nucleotides line up with TRBD2. The germline V gene has CDR1 SQVTM and CDR2 ANQGSEA. Trimming took 5 bases from V and 0 from J; bases not matched to a gene: 4. This CDR3 is 14 amino acids long. The CDR3 reads CSVRGGSSYNEQFF. The CDR3 coding sequence is TGCAGCGTTAGGGGCGGGAGCTCCTACAATGAGCAGTTCTTC.

This chain joins TRBV5-1 and TRBJ1-1; the D is unclear. V was trimmed by 2 bases and J by 1 base, leaving 6 bases between them. Germline CDR1 reads SGHRS; CDR2 reads YFSETQ. The CDR3 is 13 amino acids. DNA for the CDR3: TGCGCCAGCAGCTTAATACAGAACACTGAAGCTTTCTTT. This translates into CASSLIQNTEAFF.

The rearrangement joins TRBV27 to TRBJ2-7; weak D call: TRBD1 (5 bases). Germline-derived CDR1 and CDR2 are MNHEY and SMNVEV (reference sequence). V was clipped by 8 bases and J by 2 bases, with 19 bases between them. CDR3 size: 15 residues. The CDR3 nucleotides read TGTGCCAGCTCAGCCTTCAGGGAAGGGCCCTACGAGCAGTACTTC. This gives the protein CASSAFREGPYEQYF.

The gene calls are TRBV11-3 and TRBJ2-2; 7 bases align to TRBD1. The CDR3 sequence is 13 residues long. V was pared by 6 bases and J by 5 bases, with 3 bases of the junction left unmatched. Germline values: CDR1 SGHNT, CDR2 YENEEA. DNA of the CDR3: TGTGCCAGCAGGTTACAGGGGACCGGGGAGCTGTTTTTT. Residues: CASRLQGTGELFF.

V usage is TRBV7-3 and J usage is TRBJ2-1; TRBD2 matches 13 bases. CDR3 length: 15 residues. Germline V gives CDR1 SGHTA, CDR2 FQGTGA. Trimming took 7 bases from V and 8 from J; bases not matched to a gene: 8. The CDR3 DNA reads TGTGCCAGCACTGTAGGGACTAGCGGGACGGATGAGCAGTTCTTC. Residues: CASTVGTSGTDEQFF.

The chain carries TRBV5-6 and TRBJ1-3; 8 bases line up with TRBD1. The CDR3 consists of 14 residues. CDR1 and CDR2 (germline): SGHDT, YYEEEE. V lost 6 bases and J lost 2; bases outside the gene matches: 4. This CDR3 is CASNPRGPGNTIYF. The CDR3 DNA follows: TGTGCCAGCAACCCCAGGGGGCCTGGAAACACCATATATTTT.